The 8 T cell receptor beta chains below come from one sample, sequenced in a study of CD8 T cells in ankylosing spondylitis. Study-level results: Eight highly homologous variants formed a TCR beta motif that appeared characteristic of ankylosing spondylitis blood.

TCRdb re-called the 5' RACE reads with MiXCR, one entry per CDR3 protein. The repertoire consists of more than 400,000 distinct CDR3 sequences, with over 4% occurring once and the leading ten covering roughly 3.5%. Their specific antigens are unknown. The material sequenced was blood, either unsorted or a sorted T cell fraction (not recorded which). The receptors shown here come from a male donor with ankylosing spondylitis.

This clonotype was observed at least ten times. The V and J genes are TRBV20-1 and TRBJ1-1; 7 positions agree with TRBD1. This CDR3 comprises 13 residues. Losses at the gene ends were 6 bases for V and 8 bases for J; bases not matched to a gene: 12. Germline CDR1 reads DFQATT; CDR2 reads SNEGSKA (reference sequence). This CDR3 reads CSALPGQDLEAFF. Written as DNA, the CDR3 is TGCAGTGCCCTCCCTGGACAGGACCTCGAAGCTTTCTTT.

In this sample, this clonotype turned up many times. This sequence joins TRBV15 and TRBJ2-7; weak D call: TRBD2 (5 bases). The ends were cut back, 0 bases at V and 7 bases at J, with 7 bases in the middle. CDR1 LNHNV and CDR2 YYDKDF come from the germline V gene (reference sequence). The CDR3 length is 12 residues. The CDR3 is CATSRDTGEQYF. The CDR3 DNA sequence: TGTGCCACCAGCAGAGATACGGGGGAGCAGTACTTC.

This clonotype has at least ten counts. The V gene is TRBV12-3 or TRBV12-4, the J gene TRBJ2-2; D gene uncertain. V shed 7 bases and J shed 7 bases, with 10 bases lying between them. The CDR3 sequence is 12 residues long. The CDR3 DNA sequence: TGTGCCAGCACACCTAACCACGGGGAGCTGTTTTTT. Residues: CASTPNHGELFF.

At least ten counts were recorded for this clonotype. The V and J genes are TRBV5-1 and TRBJ2-7, with 7 bases matching TRBD1. Germline CDR1 reads SGHRS; CDR2 reads YFSETQ. The V gene end was trimmed by 2 bases and the J gene end by 7 bases; junction bases not matched to a gene: 12. The CDR3 has 15 residues. Here the CDR3 reads CASSFQAGGKEEQYF. The CDR3 region has the DNA TGCGCCAGCAGCTTTCAGGCAGGGGGAAAGGAAGAGCAGTACTTC.

This clonotype was observed many times. This chain links TRBV2 with TRBJ2-5, with 7 bases lining up with TRBD2. The CDR3 sequence is 12 residues long. Per germline, CDR1 SNHLY and CDR2 FYNNEI. V lost 7 bases and J lost 5; bases outside the gene matches: 4. The CDR3 sequence is CASKDGGETQYF. The CDR3 coding sequence is TGTGCCAGCAAGGACGGGGGGGAGACCCAGTACTTC.

This clonotype was observed a handful of times. The gene calls are TRBV6-2 or TRBV6-3 and TRBJ2-5; 7 positions agree with TRBD1. J gave up 4 bases and V 6 bases, and 8 bases lay outside the gene matches. CDR1 is MNHEY, CDR2 SVGEGT, per germline. This CDR3 is 14 amino acids long. CDR3 in DNA: TGTGCCAGCAGCCACCTCAGGGGGTTAGAGACCCAGTACTTC. It specifies CASSHLRGLETQYF.

In this sample, this clonotype turned up many times. The chain uses TRBV20-1 and TRBJ1-1; 8 bases are a match to TRBD1. This CDR3 has 12 amino acids. Looked up from germline, CDR1 is DFQATT and CDR2 is SNEGSKA (reference sequence). The V segment lost 6 bases and the J segment 7 bases; nucleotides outside the gene matches: 7. The CDR3 sequence is CSAGQGNSEAFF. CDR3 coding DNA: TGCAGTGCCGGACAGGGAAATAGTGAAGCTTTCTTT.

This clonotype was observed a handful of times. This chain connects TRBV25-1 to TRBJ1-2; D might be TRBD1 (6 bases). The CDR3 sequence is 15 residues long. The V end was cut by 7 bases, the J end by 6 bases, with 21 bases between. Germline V lookup: CDR1 MGHDK, CDR2 SYGVNS. The CDR3 spells CASTSNGRGQDGYTF. CDR3 DNA: TGTGCCAGCACCTCCAACGGGAGGGGACAAGATGGCTACACCTTC.